This record looks at one T cell receptor beta chain sequence and its context. Antigen unknown. A multiplex PCR was run with 60 Vbeta primers and 13 Jbeta primers. Profiled with immunoSEQ multiplex PCR; TCRdb holds only in-frame clones, not every one. The repertoire includes approximately 190,000 clones, approximately 86% of them detected once, and around 1% sits in the top ten. J lost 6 bases, V lost 7 bases, and 12 bases had no gene match. The length of the CDR3 is 14 residues. The germline gives CDR1 SQVTM, CDR2 ANQGSEA. This sample is part of a study of cytomegalovirus exposure and HLA in healthy donors. About the research overall: Unique TCRs from HLA-typed donors, 70 million to 100 million of them, were held in an early data release.

Whole-study results and caveats: The study assumed roughly uniform donor sequencing depth for presence/absence analyses.

The receptor's source is a boy younger than 10 in good health and CMV-seronegative. Sequenced input: PBMCs. The chain joins TRBV29-1 to TRBJ2-3; TRBD1 aligns across 8 bases. CDR3 coding DNA: TGCAGCGCCCCCGGGACAGGACGAGAGGATACGCAGTATTTT. Protein sequence: CSAPGTGREDTQYF.